This TCR beta chain derives from a study of radiation and T cells in renal cell carcinoma. The germline V and J ends were trimmed by 4 bases and 4 bases, with 15 bases remaining between them. Germline V gives CDR1 SGHNT, CDR2 YYREEE (reference sequence). CDR3 length equals 15 residues. Profiling relied on immunoSEQ multiplex PCR, and the TCRdb table lists in-frame clones only, not all of them. In the table there are roughly 100,000 clones, about 79% of which are singletons. The time point: baseline pretreatment blood. Treatment described: 15 Gy SBRT to primary tumor, nephrectomy 4 weeks later. The origin of this receptor is a man aged 55 to 70 with renal cell carcinoma. The genes are TRBV5-4 and TRBJ2-1, with a possible D match to TRBD2 (5 bases). The sample here was blood, taken from a patient whose treatment included radiotherapy and nephrectomy. CDR3 sequence: CASSVDFWRYNEQFF. In DNA, the CDR3 is TGTGCCAGCAGCGTCGATTTTTGGAGGTACAATGAGCAGTTCTTC.